These T cell receptor beta chains were read from a single sample in a study of shared clonotypes between healthy human individuals. Assay: immunoSEQ multiplex PCR; the TCRdb copy retains only in-frame clones and omits some. The data contain about 1 million clones, roughly 70% of them seen just once; the ten biggest clones take up about 1.5%. The sequenced material came from memory CD4+ T cells sorted from blood. These receptors all stem from a man younger than 30 in good health. The CDR3 runs from the conserved cysteine through the conserved F or W. Fields, in order: V gene, J gene, CDR3 length, clone size, D gene, CDR3 DNA, CDR3 protein. The D gene is left open where the match is weak. A row's size may be missing; if present it is once, few, many or a size class.

TRBV18	TRBJ2-1	15	.	TRBD2	TGTGCCAGCTCACCGGAGAGCGGGGGGGCGGGTGAGCAGTTCTTC	CASSPESGGAGEQFF
TRBV28	TRBJ1-2	12	.	.	TGTGCCATCCAGAAAGGGAACTATGGCTACACCTTC	CAIQKGNYGYTF
TRBV6-5	TRBJ2-3	14	.	.	TGTGCCAGCAGTTCCTCGGACGGGACAGATACGCAGTATTTT	CASSSSDGTDTQYF
TRBV6-6	TRBJ2-3	16	.	.	TGTGCCAGCAGGCCTTGGACTACCCATCGCACAGATACGCAGTATTTT	CASRPWTTHRTDTQYF
TRBV9	TRBJ2-2	14	.	.	TGTGCCAGCAGCGGCCTTACCTTTACCGGGGAGCTGTTTTTT	CASSGLTFTGELFF
TRBV5-4	TRBJ1-2	16	.	.	TGTGCCAGCAGCTCGCCGGGGAGGGGTGCTAACTATGGCTACACCTTC	CASSSPGRGANYGYTF
TRBV7-8	TRBJ1-6	15	.	.	TGTGCCAGCAGCTTCACCGAGAGGCGGAATTCACCCCTCCACTTT	CASSFTERRNSPLHF
TRBV5-8	TRBJ2-4	15	.	.	TGTGCCAGCAGCTCCCTATCGGGACGGATAAACATTCAGTACTTC	CASSSLSGRINIQYF
TRBV2	TRBJ2-7	16	.	.	TGTGCCAGCAGTGAAGGGTTGGCAGGGACCTCCTACGAGCAGTACTTC	CASSEGLAGTSYEQYF
TRBV6-6	TRBJ2-2	14	.	.	TGTGCCAGCAGTTACTCCGGGGGAACCGGGGAGCTGTTTTTT	CASSYSGGTGELFF
TRBV9	TRBJ1-2	15	.	.	TGTGCCAGCACTAGTAGTTTTGGGCGAGGGTATGGCTACACCTTC	CASTSSFGRGYGYTF
TRBV4-1	TRBJ2-4	20	.	TRBD2	TGCGCCAGCAGCCAAGATCCTCTAGCGGGAGGGGTAATGGCCAAAAACATTCAGTACTTC	CASSQDPLAGGVMAKNIQYF
TRBV5-1	TRBJ2-3	12	.	.	TGCGCCAGCAGCCTGAGGGCAGATACGCAGTATTTT	CASSLRADTQYF
TRBV7-2	TRBJ1-1	16	.	.	TGTGCCAGCTGCCAAGGGGGGGGTCCCCGGAGCACTGAAGCTTTCTTT	CASCQGGGPRSTEAFF
TRBV7-9	TRBJ2-3	19	.	TRBD2	TGTGCCAGCAGCTTGGGGCGCGGACTAGCGGGCTCTAGCACAGATACGCAGTATTTT	CASSLGRGLAGSSTDTQYF
TRBV28	TRBJ1-6	15	.	TRBD1	TGTGCCAGCAGGACAGGGGATCGCTATAATTCACCCCTCCACTTT	CASRTGDRYNSPLHF
TRBV27	TRBJ2-3	14	.	TRBD1	TGTGCCAGCAGTTTCAGGGGGCGAGAAGATACGCAGTATTTT	CASSFRGREDTQYF
TRBV2	TRBJ1-1	16	once	.	TGTGCCAGCGGGGGGAAGGGCGGCCAGGTGAGCACTGAAGCTTTCTTT	CASGGKGGQVSTEAFF
TRBV30	TRBJ1-6	15	.	.	TGTGCCTGGAGTGTACAGGGAGGGGACTGGTCACCCCTCCACTTT	CAWSVQGGDWSPLHF
TRBV5-1	TRBJ2-1	16	.	TRBD1	TGCGCCAGCAGCTGGCAACCGGGACAGGGGACAAATGAGCAGTTCTTC	CASSWQPGQGTNEQFF
TRBV5-1	TRBJ1-2	13	.	TRBD1	TGCGCCAGCAGCTCCGGACAGGAACAACGCTACACCTTC	CASSSGQEQRYTF
TRBV6-6	TRBJ1-2	14	.	.	TGTGCCAGCAGGCTCGACAGCACTAACTATGGCTACACCTTC	CASRLDSTNYGYTF
TRBV28	TRBJ1-6	14	few	TRBD1	TGTGCCAGCAGCCGACAGGGGCTTGGGTCACCCCTCCACTTT	CASSRQGLGSPLHF
TRBV11-2	TRBJ2-1	15	.	TRBD2	TGTGCCAGCAGCCCGACTAGCGACTCCTACAATGAGCAGTTCTTC	CASSPTSDSYNEQFF
TRBV19	TRBJ1-6	15	.	.	TGTGCCAGTACCTCGGGCAGCTCCTATAATTCACCCCTCCACTTT	CASTSGSSYNSPLHF
TRBV11-2	TRBJ2-5	16	.	TRBD1	TGTGCCAGCAGCTTCCGAGGGACAGGGGGTGAGGAGACCCAGTACTTC	CASSFRGTGGEETQYF
TRBV4-3	TRBJ2-5	16	.	TRBD1	TGCGCCAGCAGCCAAGGGGACAGGCTTCTTCAAGAGACCCAGTACTTC	CASSQGDRLLQETQYF
TRBV2	TRBJ2-2	15	.	.	TGTGCCAGCAGTGAGGCCAAGGGAAACACCGGGGAGCTGTTTTTT	CASSEAKGNTGELFF
TRBV5-4	TRBJ1-2	15	.	.	TGTGCCAGCAGCCCGACAGGAGGCCTCAACTATGGCTACACCTTC	CASSPTGGLNYGYTF
TRBV11-2	TRBJ2-1	19	.	TRBD2	TGTGCCAGCAGCTTAGAGGTAGCGGGACGCAACACCGATCACAATGAGCAGTTCTTC	CASSLEVAGRNTDHNEQFF
TRBV28	TRBJ1-2	14	.	TRBD1	TGTGCCAGCAGTATGAGACAGGGGCAGGCTGGCTACACCTTC	CASSMRQGQAGYTF
TRBV7-9	TRBJ2-3	15	.	TRBD2	TGTGCCAGCAGCTCTGTCAGCGGGAGTACAGATACGCAGTATTTT	CASSSVSGSTDTQYF
TRBV6-1	TRBJ2-7	15	.	.	TGTGCCAGCAGTGAGCCCCTCGGGTTCTCCTACGAGCAGTACTTC	CASSEPLGFSYEQYF
TRBV19	TRBJ2-3	15	.	TRBD2	TGTGCCAGTAGTTGGTCTAGCGGGGTGGAAGATACGCAGTATTTT	CASSWSSGVEDTQYF
TRBV11-2	TRBJ2-6	15	.	.	TGTGCCAGCAGCCGCGTGGGCTCTGGGGCCAACGTCCTGACTTTC	CASSRVGSGANVLTF
TRBV20-1	TRBJ2-7	11	.	.	TGCAGTGCGCGCTCAACCTACGAGCAGTACTTC	CSARSTYEQYF
TRBV27	TRBJ1-1	16	.	TRBD1	TGTGCCAGCAGCAAAGACAGGGTAAGAAGGAACACTGAAGCTTTCTTT	CASSKDRVRRNTEAFF
TRBV7-2	TRBJ1-1	13	.	.	TGTGCCAGCAGCTTTTCCGGGAGGACTGAAGCTTTCTTT	CASSFSGRTEAFF
TRBV10-1	TRBJ2-5	16	.	.	TGCGCCAGCAGTGAGTCTAGCAGCCGGGGTCAAGAGACCCAGTACTTC	CASSESSSRGQETQYF
TRBV4-2	TRBJ1-1	18	few	.	TGTGCCAGCAGCCAAGATGCGGTGGGCGATGTGGATGGGGCTAGAAGGACCTTT	CASSQDAVGDVDGARRTF
TRBV19	TRBJ1-1	12	.	.	TGTGCCAGTAGTACCTGGACAGTAAGGGCTTTCTTT	CASSTWTVRAFF
TRBV5-1	TRBJ2-2	15	.	TRBD2	TGCGCCAGCAGCTTGACTAGCGGTCACACCGGGGAGCTGTTTTTT	CASSLTSGHTGELFF
TRBV11-2	TRBJ2-7	16	once	.	TGTGCCAGCAGCTTAGGCGGCTACCGGAACGACTACGAGCAGTACTTC	CASSLGGYRNDYEQYF
TRBV29-1	TRBJ2-7	13	.	.	TGCAGCGTCTACCCCGGGCCGACCTACGAGCAGTACTTC	CSVYPGPTYEQYF